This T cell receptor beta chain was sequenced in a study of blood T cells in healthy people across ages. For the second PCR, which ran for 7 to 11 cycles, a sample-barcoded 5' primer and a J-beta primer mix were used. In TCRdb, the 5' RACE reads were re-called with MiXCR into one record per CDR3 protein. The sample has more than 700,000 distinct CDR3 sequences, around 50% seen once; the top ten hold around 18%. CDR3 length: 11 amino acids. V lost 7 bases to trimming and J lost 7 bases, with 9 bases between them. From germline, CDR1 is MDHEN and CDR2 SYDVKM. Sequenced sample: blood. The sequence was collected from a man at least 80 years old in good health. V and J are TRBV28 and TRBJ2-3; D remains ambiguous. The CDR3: CASILGYTQYF. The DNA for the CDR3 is TGTGCCAGCATCTTGGGTTATACGCAGTATTTT.